The present T cell receptor beta chain was sequenced within a study of T cells in Graves' hyperthyroidism and ophthalmopathy. This clonotype was seen many times. Template material for amplifying TCR beta CDR3 regions consisted of RNA transcripts. In the first-round RT-PCR of the TCR CDR3, the HTBI primer set was used. TCRdb recomputed calls from the multiplex PCR reads with MiXCR, one row per CDR3 protein. The repertoire has 600,000 to 850,000 distinct CDR3 sequences, approximately 18% of them found once; the top ten carry roughly 17%. The CDR3 covers 17 residues. Germline lookup yields CDR1 DFQATT and CDR2 SNEGSKA (reference sequence). V lost 5 bases to trimming and J lost 5 bases, with 27 bases between them.

This TCR was sampled from a woman between 50 and 59 years old with Graves' hyperthyroidism that later progressed to Graves' ophthalmopathy. The sequenced sample was blood. This rearrangement joins TRBV20-1 to TRBJ2-5, with D possibly being TRBD1 (6 bases). CDR3 sequence: CSALDSRRGEPWETQYF. The CDR3 region has the DNA TGCAGTGCTTTGGACAGCCGTCGAGGGGAGCCCTGGGAGACCCAGTACTTC.